These 24 T cell receptor beta chains originate from one sample sequenced in a study of cytomegalovirus exposure and HLA in healthy donors. The primer mix had 60 Vbeta and 13 Jbeta primers. The data were produced by immunoSEQ multiplex PCR, yet TCRdb's version contains in-frame clones alone and is incomplete. The sample records 81,000 or so clones, approximately 56% being singletons. Input material: PBMCs. The receptor set was obtained from a woman in her twenties or thirties in good health and CMV-seropositive.

The rearrangement links TRBV5-1 to TRBJ2-2; D is possibly TRBD1 (6 bases). Trimming took off 2 bases at V and 4 bases at J, with 12 bases between the two ends. The CDR3 length is 15 residues. Per germline, CDR1 SGHRS and CDR2 YFSETQ. CDR3 nucleotides: TGCGCCAGCAGCTTTTGGGGGCAGGGCACCGGGGAGCTGTTTTTT. As protein: CASSFWGQGTGELFF.

The V call is TRBV7-2, the J call TRBJ1-1, with D tentatively TRBD1 (6 bases). The V gene's germline CDR1 is SGHTA and CDR2 FQGNSA. The CDR3 length is 12 residues. Trimming cost V 4 bases and J 7 bases, with 10 bases left between them. CDR3 sequence: CASSWGGCEAFF. CDR3 DNA sequence: TGTGCCAGCAGCTGGGGGGGCTGTGAAGCTTTCTTT.

V usage is TRBV6-1 and J usage is TRBJ1-6, with 7 bases aligning to TRBD1. Germline values: CDR1 MNHNS, CDR2 SASEGT. The junction had 4 bases not matched to a gene; V was cut back by 4 bases and J by 7 bases. The CDR3 length is 14 residues. The DNA of the CDR3 is TGTGCCAGCAGTGCGGGACAGAAAAATTCACCCCTCCACTTT. It encodes CASSAGQKNSPLHF.

The V and J genes are TRBV4-1 and TRBJ2-1, with 8 bases that match TRBD1. V lost 4 bases and J lost 7; bases outside the gene matches: 9. The CDR3 runs 15 residues. CDR1 is MGHRA, CDR2 YSYEKL, per germline. CDR3: CASSLADRDVNEQFF. Here the CDR3 DNA reads TGCGCCAGCAGCCTAGCGGACAGGGACGTTAATGAGCAGTTCTTC.

There are a few counts of this clone. The chain carries TRBV7-2 and TRBJ2-1; 12 bases align to TRBD2. In germline, CDR1 is SGHTA, CDR2 FQGNSA. The V gene end was trimmed by 6 bases and the J gene end by 4 bases; junction bases not matched to a gene: 1. The CDR3 consists of 14 residues. The CDR3 DNA is TGTGCCAGCAGACTAGCGGGGGGATACAATGAGCAGTTCTTC. This codes for CASRLAGGYNEQFF.

This chain connects TRBV6-6 to TRBJ2-7, with D tentatively TRBD2 (6 bases). Deletions cut 3 bases from V and 1 base from J, with 10 bases between. Germline assignment: CDR1 MNHNY and CDR2 SVGAGI (reference sequence). The CDR3 sequence is 14 residues long. CDR3 sequence: CASSYLGLSYEQYF. Written as DNA, the CDR3 is TGTGCCAGCAGTTATTTGGGACTGTCCTACGAGCAGTACTTC.

The chain recombines TRBV4-3 with TRBJ2-1; TRBD1 aligns across 8 bases. The V gene end was trimmed by 2 bases and the J gene end by 0 bases; junction bases not matched to a gene: 3. Germline assignment: CDR1 LGHNA and CDR2 YSLEER. The CDR3 is 16 amino acids. CDR3 loop: CASSQSTGGSYNEQFF. Here the CDR3 DNA reads TGCGCCAGCAGCCAATCTACAGGGGGCTCCTACAATGAGCAGTTCTTC.

The V call is TRBV7-6, the J call TRBJ2-1, with unresolved D. CDR1 is SGHVS and CDR2 is FNYEAQ in the germline V gene. Trimming cost V 2 bases and J 5 bases, with 7 bases left between them. The CDR3 is 13 residues long. Here the CDR3 DNA reads TGTGCCAGCAGCTTAATCGAGGACAATGAGCAGTTCTTC. This translates into CASSLIEDNEQFF.

Written as DNA, the CDR3 is TGCGCCAGCAGTGAAGTGGCCAGCGGGGGCGCCTACGAGCAGTACTTC. It codes for CASSEVASGGAYEQYF. The chain is built from TRBV10-1 and TRBJ2-7, with 8 positions matching TRBD2. The CDR3 sequence is 16 residues long. Trimming cost V 3 bases and J 2 bases; bases outside gene matches: 9. The germline gives CDR1 WNHNN, CDR2 SYGVQD (reference sequence).

The rearrangement joins TRBV5-1 to TRBJ1-1, with D uncertain. This CDR3 spans 13 amino acids. Between the trimmed V and J ends, which lost 0 bases and 2 bases, there was a span of 5 bases. The germline CDR1 and CDR2 sequences are SGHRS and YFSETQ. The chain's CDR3 is CASSLETNTEAFF. The CDR3 DNA reads TGCGCCAGCAGCTTGGAAACTAACACTGAAGCTTTCTTT. The complete variable domain, with remaining parts taken from reference TRBV5-1 and TRBJ1-1, reads KAGVTQTPRYLIKTRGQQVTLSCSPISGHRSVSWYQQTPGQGLQFLFEYFSETQRNKGNFPGRFSGRQFSNSRSEMNVSTLELGDSALYLCASSLETNTEAFFGQGTRLTVV.

The V gene is TRBV7-2, the J gene TRBJ1-1; 9 nucleotides match TRBD1. CDR1 is SGHTA and CDR2 is FQGNSA in the germline V gene. Trimming removed 6 bases from V and 6 bases from J; junction bases left unmatched: 5. The CDR3 consists of 13 residues. The DNA for the CDR3 is TGTGCCAGCAGGGGACAGGGAGGGGCTGAAGCTTTCTTT. Residues: CASRGQGGAEAFF.

The chain has TRBV6-5 and TRBJ1-1, with D unclear. The CDR3 consists of 14 residues. Germline CDR1 is MNHEY and CDR2 is SVGAGI. Trimming removed 6 bases at V and 0 bases at J, with 11 bases between. The CDR3 DNA reads as TGTGCCAGCAGGCCTTCGGGAGTGAACACTGAAGCTTTCTTT. Encoded protein: CASRPSGVNTEAFF.

This clone came up a few times. This rearrangement joins TRBV2 to TRBJ2-7, with TRBD1 identical over 12 bases. CDR1 is SNHLY and CDR2 is FYNNEI in the germline V gene. V was clipped by 2 bases and J by 7 bases; unmatched bases: 6. The CDR3 contains 15 residues. The CDR3 loop is CASSERGQGAWEQYF. DNA for the CDR3: TGTGCCAGCAGTGAAAGGGGACAGGGGGCTTGGGAGCAGTACTTC.

This chain connects TRBV10-3 to TRBJ2-5; unclear D gene. Trimming stripped 11 bases from V and 9 bases from J, with 13 bases between. The CDR3 sequence is 10 residues long. Germline V CDR1 and CDR2: ENHRY, SYGVKD. CDR3 bases: TGTGCCCCTGTGAACTTGGCCCAGTACTTC. Its translation: CAPVNLAQYF.

This clone was counted between two and nine times. V is TRBV6-1 and J is TRBJ1-2; D perhaps matches TRBD1 (5 bases). CDR1 is MNHNS and CDR2 is SASEGT in the germline V gene. V lost 6 bases to trimming and J lost 0 bases, with 14 bases between them. CDR3 length: 15 amino acids. Here the CDR3 reads CASSFRQYANYGYTF. The CDR3 region has the DNA TGTGCCAGCAGCTTTCGACAGTACGCTAACTATGGCTACACCTTC.

The chain has TRBV7-2 and TRBJ1-1; tentative D call: TRBD1 (6 bases). The CDR3 has 13 residues. V shed 4 bases and J shed 3 bases, with 9 bases lying between them. Per the germline V gene, CDR1 is SGHTA and CDR2 is FQGNSA. Here the CDR3 reads CASSSQGHTEAFF. The CDR3 region has the DNA TGTGCCAGCAGCTCACAGGGTCACACTGAAGCTTTCTTT.

This clone has only a few counts. The genes are TRBV5-6 and TRBJ2-2; D is undetermined. Germline assignment: CDR1 SGHDT and CDR2 YYEEEE. This CDR3 contains 15 residues. The V end was cut by 2 bases, the J end by 1 base, with 9 bases between. The CDR3 region has the DNA TGTGCCAGCAGCTTTTCCCGACAGAACACCGGGGAGCTGTTTTTT. Amino acid sequence: CASSFSRQNTGELFF.

The chain links TRBV30 to TRBJ1-5; the match to TRBD1 covers 7 bases. This CDR3 is 13 amino acids long. Trimming at V came to 2 bases and at J to 7 bases, leaving 5 bases not matched to a gene. Germline V gives CDR1 GTSNPN, CDR2 SVGIG (reference sequence). DNA of the CDR3: TGTGCCTGGAGTACAGGGGACGGACAGCCCCAGCATTTT. Translated: CAWSTGDGQPQHF.

The chain links TRBV18 to TRBJ2-5; D perhaps matches TRBD2 (6 bases). The CDR3 is made up of 15 amino acids. Trimming pared 1 base from V and 1 base from J, leaving 10 bases between. CDR1 and CDR2 (germline): KGHSH, LQKENI. CDR3 coding DNA: TGTGCCAGCTCACCACAGACTAGACCCCAAGAGACCCAGTACTTC. Translation: CASSPQTRPQETQYF.

The chain combines TRBV7-8 with TRBJ2-1; D is possibly TRBD2 (7 bases). Germline V lookup: CDR1 SGHVS, CDR2 FQNEAQ. The CDR3 covers 17 residues. Trimming cost V 1 base and J 7 bases, with 20 bases left between them. CDR3 DNA: TGTGCCAGCAGCTTAGTCCTGCGGGGGCCGCTTTTAAATGAGCAGTTCTTC. Translating it yields CASSLVLRGPLLNEQFF.

CDR3 nucleotide sequence: TGTGCCAGCAGCTTTGCAGGGGACCGGTATGGCTACACCTTC. Translated, it gives CASSFAGDRYGYTF. The chain is built from TRBV13 and TRBJ1-2, with D possibly being TRBD1 (6 bases). This CDR3 contains 14 residues. The ends were cut back, 3 bases at V and 5 bases at J, with 13 bases in the middle. Germline CDR1 is PRHDT and CDR2 is FYEKMQ (reference sequence).

This clone appeared a few times. The genes are TRBV7-9 and TRBJ2-5; 9 bases match TRBD2. Germline CDR1 reads SEHNR; CDR2 reads FQNEAQ (reference sequence). The CDR3 covers 17 residues. V dropped 4 bases and J dropped 1; count of bases not matched to a gene: 10. The CDR3 region is CASSSGVAGAIQETQYF. The CDR3 DNA reads as TGTGCCAGCAGCTCGGGGGTAGCGGGGGCAATCCAAGAGACCCAGTACTTC.

The gene calls are TRBV18 and TRBJ2-3, with D possibly TRBD2 on 5 matching bases. CDR3 length: 13 residues. The germline V and J ends were trimmed by 6 bases and 0 bases, with 7 bases remaining between them. Per the germline V gene, CDR1 is KGHSH and CDR2 is LQKENI. CDR3 nucleotide sequence: TGTGCCAGCTCGCGGACTAGCACAGATACGCAGTATTTT. It translates to CASSRTSTDTQYF.

The chain uses TRBV2 and TRBJ2-5; D possibly corresponds to TRBD2 (5 bases). Trimming took 11 bases from V and 5 from J, leaving 12 bases between them. The germline V gene has CDR1 SNHLY and CDR2 FYNNEI. CDR3 length: 11 amino acids. CDR3 protein: CAGRRFETQYF. In DNA form, the CDR3 reads TGTGCCGGCCGGAGGTTCGAGACCCAGTACTTC.